A single sample gave rise to the 28 T cell receptor beta chains below, sequenced in a study of vaccination effects on CD4 cells after COVID-19. A 10-day culture period preceded the isolation of CD4+ T cells. As their vaccination, participants received two doses of either BNT162b2 or mRNA-1273. Using immunoSEQ multiplex PCR, the repertoire was profiled, and TCRdb retains in-frame clones only, with some absent. The table records some 30,000 clones, 70% to 85% of them present only once. Their cognate antigens are unknown. Sequenced here: CD4+ T cells from PBMCs cultured without peptide, sampled after COVID-19 vaccination. These receptors were obtained from a human donor who received a COVID-19 vaccine.

V gene TRBV20-1 combines with J gene TRBJ1-2; D uncertain. V lost 3 bases to trimming and J lost 0 bases, with 11 bases between them. The CDR3 is made up of 14 amino acids. Germline assignment: CDR1 DFQATT and CDR2 SNEGSKA (reference sequence). DNA for the CDR3: TGCAGTGCTAGTATGAGGGCGACTAACTATGGCTACACCTTC. Translated, it gives CSASMRATNYGYTF.

The chain combines TRBV30 with TRBJ2-1; TRBD2 matches at 14 bases. This CDR3 has 19 amino acids. The ends lost 2 bases at V and 4 bases at J; junction bases unmatched: 13. Germline V gene sequence: CDR1 GTSNPN, CDR2 SVGIG (reference sequence). The CDR3 nucleotides read TGTGCCTGGAGTCATTTTAGGACTAGCGGGGGGTCACGATACAATGAGCAGTTCTTC. It translates to CAWSHFRTSGGSRYNEQFF.

The chain employs TRBV30 and TRBJ1-3; D gene unclear. CDR1 and CDR2 from the germline V gene are GTSNPN and SVGIG (reference sequence). The CDR3 contains 15 residues. V lost 3 bases and J 6 bases, leaving 18 bases between the germline ends. CDR3 in amino acids: CAWSALEGGENTIYF. CDR3 in DNA: TGTGCCTGGAGCGCTCTCGAGGGAGGCGAAAACACCATATATTTT. Drawing the rest from reference TRBV30 and TRBJ1-3, the complete variable domain is SQTIHQWPATLVQPVGSPLSLECTVEGTSNPNLYWYRQAAGRGLQLLFYSVGIGQISSEVPQNLSASRPQDRQFILSSKKLLLSDSGFYLCAWSALEGGENTIYFGEGSWLTVV.

This clone was seen more than once but under ten times. The CDR3 sequence: CASSLLLTGELFF. The CDR3 DNA reads TGCGCCAGCAGCTTGTTGTTGACCGGGGAGCTGTTTTTT. The chain has TRBV5-1 and TRBJ2-2; D not certain. CDR1 and CDR2 from the germline V gene are SGHRS and YFSETQ. The CDR3 is 13 residues long. The V and J ends lost 1 base and 5 bases respectively, with 6 bases between them.

The chain is built from TRBV5-1 and TRBJ2-2; 8 bases match TRBD2. Germline V CDR1 and CDR2: SGHRS, YFSETQ. The CDR3 runs to 15 residues. V dropped 5 bases and J dropped 5; count of bases not matched to a gene: 8. The CDR3 nucleotides read TGCGCCAGCAGTCGGGAGGGCCGAGATACCGGGGAGCTGTTTTTT. Translated: CASSREGRDTGELFF.

The chain combines TRBV23-1 with TRBJ2-7; a possible D gene is TRBD1 (5 bases). TRBV23-1 has ORF status, its function being uncertain. CDR3 length: 19 amino acids. The V end lost 8 bases, the J end lost 12 bases, and 41 bases lay between the germline ends. CDR3 region: CASVRTPEQRTRAYLKRYF. CDR3 nucleotide sequence: TGCGCCAGCGTACGAACGCCTGAACAAAGGACAAGGGCATATTTAAAGAGGTACTTC.

V gene TRBV5-8 combines with J gene TRBJ1-3, with D perhaps matching TRBD1 (5 bases). With 0 bases removed from V and 0 bases from J, the gap between germline ends came to 13 bases. Germline CDR1 is SGHTS and CDR2 is YDEGEE. The CDR3 extends over 17 amino acids. The CDR3 DNA is TGTGCCAGCAGCTTGGTCCCGGACACCTTCTCTGGAAACACCATATATTTT. Translated, it gives CASSLVPDTFSGNTIYF.

This chain joins TRBV19 and TRBJ2-5; D unclear. Per germline, CDR1 LNHDA and CDR2 SQIVND (reference sequence). CDR3 length equals 13 residues. The ends were cut back, 1 base at V and 0 bases at J, with 3 bases in the middle. The CDR3 is CASSIGDQETQYF. The CDR3 DNA sequence: TGTGCCAGTAGTATAGGCGACCAAGAGACCCAGTACTTC.

V is TRBV28 and J is TRBJ2-3, with 7 bases identical to TRBD2. The CDR3 spans 12 residues. The V gene's germline CDR1 is MDHEN and CDR2 SYDVKM. This CDR3 reads CKSGTSTDTQYF. DNA for the CDR3: TGTAAAAGCGGGACTAGCACAGATACGCAGTATTTT.

The gene calls are TRBV18 and TRBJ1-5, with TRBD1 as a possible D gene (6 bases). V lost 5 bases to trimming and J lost 7 bases, with 12 bases between them. The CDR3 is 13 residues long. Germline values: CDR1 KGHSH, CDR2 LQKENI. The CDR3 nucleotides are TGTGCCAGCTCAGCCGCAACAGGGCAGCCCCAGCATTTT. The encoded protein is CASSAATGQPQHF.

The V call is TRBV4-3, the J call TRBJ2-7; TRBD1 aligns across 8 bases. This CDR3 comprises 15 residues. The V and J ends lost 1 base and 0 bases, in that order; junction bases with no gene match: 2. Germline V gives CDR1 LGHNA, CDR2 YSLEER. The CDR3 DNA is TGCGCCAGCAGCCAAGGGACAGGGTCCTCCTACGAGCAGTACTTC. Residues: CASSQGTGSSYEQYF.

V and J are TRBV5-6 and TRBJ1-3; no clear D gene. This CDR3 is 13 amino acids long. The germline V and J ends were trimmed by 2 bases and 4 bases, with 7 bases remaining between them. Germline V gene lookup returns CDR1 SGHDT and CDR2 YYEEEE. CDR3 DNA sequence: TGTGCCAGCAGCTTAGGACGGGGAAACACCATATATTTT. It codes for CASSLGRGNTIYF.

In this sample, this clone turned up a few times. This rearrangement joins TRBV29-1 to TRBJ1-5; D is uncertain. Germline V CDR1 and CDR2: SQVTM, ANQGSEA. V was clipped by 7 bases and J by 0 bases, with 7 bases between them. This CDR3 comprises 12 residues. CDR3: CSAAYSNQPQHF. The CDR3 nucleotides read TGCAGCGCCGCCTATAGCAATCAGCCCCAGCATTTT. The whole variable domain, remainder taken from reference TRBV29-1 and TRBJ1-5, is SAVISQKPSRDICQRGTSLTIQCQVDSQVTMMFWYRQQPGQSLTLIATANQGSEATYESGFVIDKFPISRPNLTFSTLTVSNMSPEDSSIYLCSAAYSNQPQHFGDGTRLSIL.

The chain is built from TRBV3-1 (or the pseudogene TRBV3-2) and TRBJ2-1, with 12 positions matching TRBD2. Germline loops: CDR1 LGHDT, CDR2 YNNKEL (reference sequence). The CDR3 is made up of 15 amino acids. V lost 4 bases to trimming and J lost 10 bases; unmatched junction nucleotides: 8. This chain's CDR3 is CASSLRLAGVGEQFF. The CDR3 DNA is TGTGCCAGCAGCCTTCGACTAGCGGGAGTTGGGGAGCAGTTCTTC.

V gene TRBV5-1 combines with J gene TRBJ1-4, with TRBD1 identical over 8 bases. The CDR3 runs to 17 residues. V lost 1 base and J lost 2; bases outside the gene matches: 7. Germline CDR1 and CDR2: SGHRS and YFSETQ. The CDR3 reads CASSLMQGATTNEKLFF. Here the CDR3 DNA reads TGCGCCAGCAGCTTGATGCAGGGGGCCACGACTAATGAAAAACTGTTTTTT.

The chain recombines TRBV6-2 or TRBV6-3 with TRBJ1-2; 9 bases map to TRBD1. The CDR3 totals 16 residues. V lost 3 bases, J lost 1 base, and 6 bases stayed unmatched. Germline loops: CDR1 MNHEY, CDR2 SVGEGT. CDR3 sequence reads: CASSYSQGAVNYGYTF. DNA for the CDR3: TGTGCCAGCAGTTATTCACAGGGGGCCGTTAACTATGGCTACACCTTC.

This sequence joins TRBV6-6 and TRBJ2-6, with TRBD1 matching 10 bases. This CDR3 comprises 16 residues. Germline values: CDR1 MNHNY, CDR2 SVGAGI (reference sequence). The V and J ends lost 6 bases and 2 bases, in that order; junction bases with no gene match: 4. CDR3 protein: CASRPGQGTGANVLTF. The CDR3 DNA is TGTGCCAGCAGACCGGGACAGGGGACTGGGGCCAACGTCCTGACTTTC.

The chain employs TRBV6-2 or TRBV6-3 and TRBJ2-7, with 10 positions matching TRBD1. V shed 0 bases and J 6 bases; nucleotides not matched to a gene: 8. Germline V lookup: CDR1 MNHEY, CDR2 SVGEGT. The CDR3 is 16 amino acids. The CDR3 spells CASSYSRTGGGGEQYF. The CDR3 coding sequence is TGTGCCAGCAGTTACTCGAGGACAGGGGGAGGAGGCGAGCAGTACTTC.

The chain combines TRBV11-3 with TRBJ2-5, with no clear D. Trimming took 2 bases from V and 3 from J, leaving 4 bases between them. Looked up from germline, CDR1 is SGHNT and CDR2 is YENEEA. This CDR3 is 12 amino acids long. The DNA for the CDR3 is TGTGCCAGCAGCTTACCAGAAGAGACCCAGTACTTC. Its protein product is CASSLPEETQYF.

This sequence joins TRBV4-2 and TRBJ2-3, with D hard to call. The CDR3 extends over 17 amino acids. Germline V gene sequence: CDR1 LGHNA, CDR2 YNFKEQ. V was shortened by 3 bases and J by 8 bases, with 24 bases between the two germline ends. CDR3 DNA: TGTGCCAGCAGCCACCCCTGGACCCCCAGTCGACCGGGTACGCAGTATTTT. Amino acid sequence: CASSHPWTPSRPGTQYF.

Only one count was recorded for this clone. V and J are TRBV6-2 or TRBV6-3 and TRBJ2-3, with D possibly TRBD1 on 6 matching bases. This CDR3 is built from 17 residues. Trimming shortened V by 6 bases and J by 6 bases, and 25 bases separated the two germline ends. Germline CDR1 and CDR2: MNHEY and SVGEGT. The CDR3 loop is CASSRKGWGRGSDTQYF. DNA of the CDR3: TGTGCCAGCAGCAGAAAAGGCTGGGGGCGCGGCTCGGATACGCAGTATTTT.

This clone occurred a few times. CDR3 DNA: TGTGCCAGCAGTTATCGGGACGGCGGTTCCGGGGAGCTGTTTTTT. The encoded protein is CASSYRDGGSGELFF. V usage is TRBV6-6 and J usage is TRBJ2-2; either TRBD1 or TRBD2 may supply D (5 bases each). Germline V CDR1 and CDR2: MNHNY, SVGAGI (reference sequence). This CDR3 has 15 residues. Trimming left V 3 bases short and J 6 bases short, with 14 bases between.

The chain couples TRBV7-2 to TRBJ1-1; tentatively, D is TRBD1 (6 bases). This CDR3 spans 18 amino acids. The germline gives CDR1 SGHTA, CDR2 FQGNSA. Between the trimmed V and J ends, which lost 1 base and 0 bases, there was a span of 18 bases. The CDR3 loop is CASSLGYDRDTLNTEAFF. The CDR3 nucleotides are TGTGCCAGCAGCTTAGGATATGACCGGGACACCTTGAACACTGAAGCTTTCTTT.

This clone appeared a few times. J is TRBJ1-5 and V is TRBV19, with D unresolved. CDR3 length equals 15 residues. V lost 3 bases and J 2 bases, leaving 11 bases between the germline ends. Germline V gene data show CDR1 as LNHDA and CDR2 as SQIVND (reference sequence). CDR3 DNA: TGTGCCAGTAGTATTCCCGGGCAGGGCAATCAGCCCCAGCATTTT. This codes for CASSIPGQGNQPQHF.

The count of this clone is one. The rearrangement links TRBV27 to TRBJ1-1; D ambiguous. This CDR3 is 14 amino acids long. Germline V gene data show CDR1 as MNHEY and CDR2 as SMNVEV (reference sequence). The V end lost 5 bases, the J end lost 6 bases, and 16 bases lay between the germline ends. The CDR3: CASSRTAPRAEAFF. The CDR3 DNA reads as TGTGCCAGCAGTCGGACGGCCCCTAGGGCTGAAGCTTTCTTT.

This sequence joins TRBV4-1 and TRBJ1-2, with unresolved D. Trimming pared 0 bases from V and 7 bases from J, leaving 6 bases between. The CDR3 contains 12 residues. From germline, CDR1 is MGHRA and CDR2 YSYEKL. This CDR3 reads CASSQDLGGYTF. For the CDR3, the DNA is TGCGCCAGCAGCCAAGATCTAGGTGGCTACACCTTC.

This clone was detected a few times. The chain couples TRBV25-1 to TRBJ2-4; D gene ambiguous. From germline, CDR1 is MGHDK and CDR2 SYGVNS. V was shortened by 3 bases and J by 7 bases, with 10 bases between the two germline ends. The CDR3 contains 13 residues. This CDR3 reads CASSDGGWNIQYF. The CDR3 DNA sequence: TGTGCCAGCAGTGATGGTGGGTGGAACATTCAGTACTTC.

This clone was recorded once. The genes are TRBV5-1 and TRBJ2-7; D may be TRBD2 (5 bases). The CDR3 contains 14 residues. In germline, CDR1 is SGHRS, CDR2 YFSETQ. Between the trimmed V and J ends, which lost 3 bases and 1 base, there was a span of 11 bases. For the CDR3, the DNA is TGCGCCAGCAGCTCGGCGGGCGGGTCCTACGAGCAGTACTTC. This gives the protein CASSSAGGSYEQYF.